The following is a TCR beta chain sequence with its context. The protocol was immunoSEQ multiplex PCR, while the TCRdb copy is restricted to in-frame clones and leaves out a portion. The sample lists tens of thousands of clones, roughly 94% seen once, with under 0.3% in the top ten. This sample is drawn from a study of technical replicates of blood from a few donors. What was sequenced was T cells isolated from PBMCs. This sequence was found in a human donor in good health.

The CDR3 DNA follows: TGTGCCAGCAGCAAAGCACCTAGCGGGAGTGGTGAGCAGTACTTC. Translation: CASSKAPSGSGEQYF. The V call is TRBV21-1, the J call TRBJ2-7; the D segment call TRBD2 is taken from the table without a DNA check. TRBV21-1 corresponds to a pseudogene. The CDR3 length is 15 residues.